This TCR beta chain was identified in a study of identical twins. Findings and limits, study-wide: Cord blood beta clonotypes present at high abundance carried fewer insertions; no such pattern appeared in memory repertoires. Out-of-frame alpha sequences that twins shared showed excess low generation probability.

From germline, CDR1 is DFQATT and CDR2 SNEGSKA (reference sequence). Trimming cost V 1 base and J 4 bases; bases outside gene matches: 5. CDR3 length equals 16 residues. The donor group consisted entirely of healthy Caucasians. Concerning this clonotype itself: Its target is unknown.

Unique molecular identifiers were in the cDNA, with template-switch universal primer binding. MiXCR, applied by TCRdb to the 5' RACE reads, yields one record per CDR3 protein. The table includes 1,800,000 or so distinct CDR3 sequences, more than 30% detected once. Sequencing used cord blood. The V and J genes are TRBV20-1 and TRBJ2-3; 13 nucleotides align to TRBD2. This receptor was identified in a newborn girl in good health. The CDR3, as DNA: TGCAGTGCTAGAGGAGGGACTAGCGGGACCGCAGATACGCAGTATTTT. It is translated as CSARGGTSGTADTQYF.